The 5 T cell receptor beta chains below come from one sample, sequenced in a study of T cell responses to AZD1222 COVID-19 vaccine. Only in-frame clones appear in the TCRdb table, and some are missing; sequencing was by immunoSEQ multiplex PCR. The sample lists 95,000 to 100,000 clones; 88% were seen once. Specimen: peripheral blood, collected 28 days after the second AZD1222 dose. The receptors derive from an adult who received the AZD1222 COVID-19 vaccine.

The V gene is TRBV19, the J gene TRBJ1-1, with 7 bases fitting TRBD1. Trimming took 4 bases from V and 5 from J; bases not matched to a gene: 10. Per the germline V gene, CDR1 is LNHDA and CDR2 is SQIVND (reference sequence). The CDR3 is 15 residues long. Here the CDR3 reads CASSKTEGARTEAFF. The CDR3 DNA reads TGTGCCAGTAGTAAGACAGAGGGGGCGAGAACTGAAGCTTTCTTT.

The chain's CDR3 is CASSPSRDTQYF. CDR3 nucleotides: TGTGCCAGTAGTCCTAGTAGAGATACGCAGTATTTT. This rearrangement joins TRBV19 to TRBJ2-3; D is uncertain. Germline lookup yields CDR1 LNHDA and CDR2 SQIVND (reference sequence). V was trimmed by 5 bases and J by 5 bases, leaving 8 bases between them. This CDR3 contains 12 residues.

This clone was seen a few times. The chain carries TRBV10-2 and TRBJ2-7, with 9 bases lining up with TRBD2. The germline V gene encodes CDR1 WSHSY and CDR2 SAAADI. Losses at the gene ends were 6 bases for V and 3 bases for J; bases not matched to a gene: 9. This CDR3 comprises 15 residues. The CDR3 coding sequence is TGCGCCAGCAGGACCGCTAGCGGGGCTTACTACGAGCAGTACTTC. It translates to CASRTASGAYYEQYF.

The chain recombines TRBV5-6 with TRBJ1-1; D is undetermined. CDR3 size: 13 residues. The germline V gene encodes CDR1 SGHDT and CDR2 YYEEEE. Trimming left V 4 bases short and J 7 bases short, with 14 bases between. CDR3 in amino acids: CASSPGGVGEAFF. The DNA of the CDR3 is TGTGCCAGCAGCCCCGGTGGAGTGGGTGAAGCTTTCTTT.

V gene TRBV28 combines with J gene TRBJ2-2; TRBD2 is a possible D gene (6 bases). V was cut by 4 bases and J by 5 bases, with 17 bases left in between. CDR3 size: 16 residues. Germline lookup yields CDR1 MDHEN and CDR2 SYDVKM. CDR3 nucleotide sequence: TGTGCCAGCAGTTGGGCGGACTATAAGGGAACCGGGGAGCTGTTTTTT. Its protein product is CASSWADYKGTGELFF.